The 9 T cell receptor beta chains reported below all come from one sample, sequenced in a study of shared clonotypes between healthy human individuals. Measured with immunoSEQ multiplex PCR; TCRdb has only the in-frame clones, and not every one. The sample lists roughly 590,000 clones, 95% to 96% occurring once. It was CD45RO-negative cells, positively selected for CCR7, that made up naive CD8 cells, with terminally differentiated effector memory CD45RA+ cells excluded. The sequenced sample was naive CD8+ T cells sorted from blood. The source is a woman aged 25 to 39 in good health.

This clone has a single count. V usage is TRBV4-1 and J usage is TRBJ2-5; the D call may be TRBD1 or TRBD2 (6 bases each). Germline V CDR1 and CDR2: MGHRA, YSYEKL. This CDR3 region has 15 residues. V was cut by 0 bases and J by 4 bases, with 12 bases left in between. The CDR3 protein is CASSQDGGLGETQYF. The CDR3 coding sequence is TGCGCCAGCAGCCAAGATGGGGGGCTAGGAGAGACCCAGTACTTC.

In DNA form, the CDR3 reads TGTGCCAGCAGTTGGGACGATGAGCAGTTCTTC. Translating gives CASSWDDEQFF. The gene calls are TRBV25-1 and TRBJ2-1; tentatively, D is TRBD1 or TRBD2 (5 bases each). Germline V gene sequence: CDR1 MGHDK, CDR2 SYGVNS. There are 11 residues in the CDR3. Deletions cut 5 bases from V and 8 bases from J, with 7 bases between. Variable domain in full (rest from reference TRBV25-1 and TRBJ2-1): EADIYQTPRYLVIGTGKKITLECSQTMGHDKMYWYQQDPGMELHLIHYSYGVNSTEKGDLSSESTVSRIRTEHFPLTLESARPSHTSQYLCASSWDDEQFFGPGTRLTVL.

The V call is TRBV27, the J call TRBJ1-6; maybe TRBD1 (5 bases). The germline V gene has CDR1 MNHEY and CDR2 SMNVEV (reference sequence). Deletions cut 3 bases from V and 8 bases from J, with 8 bases between. The CDR3 runs to 13 residues. The CDR3 DNA sequence: TGTGCCAGCAGTTTTGACAGTGATTCACCCCTCCACTTT. This translates into CASSFDSDSPLHF.

The chain employs TRBV13 and TRBJ2-1; 8 bases are a match to TRBD1. The CDR3 consists of 13 residues. V shed 1 base and J 9 bases; nucleotides not matched to a gene: 2. The V gene's germline CDR1 is PRHDT and CDR2 FYEKMQ (reference sequence). CDR3 nucleotides: TGTGCCAGCAGCTTAGCAGGGGGCGGTGAGCAGTTCTTC. As protein: CASSLAGGGEQFF.

This chain joins TRBV4-2 and TRBJ2-2; 9 nucleotides line up with TRBD2. CDR1 is LGHNA and CDR2 is YNFKEQ in the germline V gene. J was trimmed by 2 bases and V by 0 bases; bases with no gene match: 7. This CDR3 is built from 18 residues. This CDR3 reads CASSQDPWLAGNTGELFF. The CDR3 DNA sequence: TGTGCCAGCAGCCAAGATCCGTGGCTAGCGGGAAACACCGGGGAGCTGTTTTTT.

This rearrangement joins TRBV29-1 to TRBJ2-7, with D possibly TRBD2 on 6 matching bases. Germline V gene sequence: CDR1 SQVTM, CDR2 ANQGSEA. The CDR3 has 12 amino acids. Trimming removed 7 bases at V and 7 bases at J, with 17 bases between. CDR3 region: CSAGGLAGEQYF. The CDR3 DNA reads as TGCAGCGCTGGAGGTTTGGCGGGAGAGCAGTACTTC.

This clone was counted only a few times. This sequence joins TRBV29-1 and TRBJ1-1, with unresolved D. This CDR3 contains 11 residues. Germline CDR1 is SQVTM and CDR2 is ANQGSEA. Trimming took off 8 bases at V and 1 base at J, with 8 bases between the two ends. The CDR3 here is CSTAGNTEAFF. In DNA, the CDR3 is TGCAGCACCGCAGGGAACACTGAAGCTTTCTTT.

The chain uses TRBV11-2 and TRBJ2-4; D might be TRBD1 or TRBD2, each matching 5 bases. Germline V gene lookup returns CDR1 SGHAT and CDR2 FQNNGV. V dropped 6 bases and J dropped 6 bases, with 12 bases sitting between them. The CDR3 length is 13 residues. CDR3 bases: TGTGCCAGCAGGGGGACCCGTCTAAACATTCAGTACTTC. Its protein product is CASRGTRLNIQYF.

The rearrangement joins TRBV2 to TRBJ2-1; a weak D match, TRBD2 (5 bases). This CDR3 has 12 amino acids. Germline assignment: CDR1 SNHLY and CDR2 FYNNEI. V lost 5 bases and J lost 9, with 11 bases in between. The CDR3 spells CASSRLAGEQFF. The CDR3 coding sequence is TGTGCCAGCAGTCGGCTAGCCGGTGAGCAGTTCTTC.